Presented here are 30 T cell receptor beta chains from one specimen sequenced in a study of blood T cell repertoires in COVID-19. Measured with immunoSEQ multiplex PCR; TCRdb has only the in-frame clones, and not every one. The sample contains about 220,000 clones, approximately 81% of which appear only once. The source material was peripheral blood. The receptors derive from a woman older than 75 with acute or convalescent COVID-19.

This clone was detected a few times. The V call is TRBV5-6, the J call TRBJ1-2, with unresolved D. V shed 0 bases and J shed 8 bases, with 11 bases lying between them. The CDR3 is 13 amino acids. Germline V gene sequence: CDR1 SGHDT, CDR2 YYEEEE. This CDR3 reads CASSLVGGEGYTF. CDR3 DNA: TGTGCCAGCAGCTTGGTTGGAGGAGAAGGCTACACCTTC. The whole variable domain, filled in from reference TRBV5-6 and TRBJ1-2, reads DAGVTQSPTHLIKTRGQQVTLRCSPKSGHDTVSWYQQALGQGPQFIFQYYEEEERQRGNFPDRFSGHQFPNYSSELNVNALLLGDSALYLCASSLVGGEGYTFGSGTRLTVV.

The chain is built from TRBV10-2 and TRBJ2-3, with 16 bases that match TRBD2. Germline lookup yields CDR1 WSHSY and CDR2 SAAADI. Germline trimming cut 6 bases from V and 4 bases from J; bases unmatched to any gene: 1. The CDR3 length is 15 residues. For the CDR3, the DNA is TGCGCCAGCAGGGGACTAGCGGGGGGGCCAGATACGCAGTATTTT. Encoded protein: CASRGLAGGPDTQYF.

This clone was counted between two and nine times. This chain links TRBV18 with TRBJ1-5; D unresolved. Trimming removed 4 bases from V and 4 bases from J, with 8 bases in between. This CDR3 spans 13 amino acids. Germline assignment: CDR1 KGHSH and CDR2 LQKENI. This chain's CDR3 is CASSHKENQPQHF. The DNA for the CDR3 is TGTGCCAGCTCACACAAGGAGAATCAGCCCCAGCATTTT.

The V and J genes are TRBV2 and TRBJ1-2; no clear D gene. The germline V and J ends were trimmed by 7 bases and 4 bases, with 13 bases remaining between them. CDR3 size: 13 residues. The germline V gene encodes CDR1 SNHLY and CDR2 FYNNEI. The CDR3 loop reads CASNPEGSYGYTF. The CDR3 region has the DNA TGTGCCAGCAATCCGGAGGGAAGCTATGGCTACACCTTC.

The gene calls are TRBV3-1 (or the pseudogene TRBV3-2) and TRBJ2-7; D not certain. V gave up 0 bases and J gave up 4 bases, with 13 bases separating them. This CDR3 region has 15 residues. The germline V gene has CDR1 LGHDT and CDR2 YNNKEL (reference sequence). The chain's CDR3 is CASSQDLAFIYEQYF. CDR3 bases: TGTGCCAGCAGCCAAGATCTGGCCTTTATTTACGAGCAGTACTTC.

This clone was seen more than once but under ten times. V usage is TRBV6-5 and J usage is TRBJ1-3; D call uncertain. Germline CDR1 reads MNHEY; CDR2 reads SVGAGI. This CDR3 region has 12 residues. V was trimmed by 7 bases and J by 4 bases, leaving 8 bases between them. CDR3 amino acids: CASTFGGNTIYF. Written as DNA, the CDR3 is TGTGCCAGCACTTTCGGGGGAAACACCATATATTTT.

The chain combines TRBV5-6 with TRBJ1-2; TRBD1 agrees at 8 bases. The germline CDR1 and CDR2 sequences are SGHDT and YYEEEE. CDR3 length: 14 amino acids. V lost 0 bases and J lost 8; bases outside the gene matches: 6. The CDR3 sequence: CASSLGQGKGGYTF. In nucleotides, the CDR3 is TGTGCCAGCAGCTTGGGACAGGGGAAGGGGGGCTACACCTTC.

The rearrangement links TRBV5-4 to TRBJ2-7, with 13 nucleotides matching TRBD2. Per germline, CDR1 SGHNT and CDR2 YYREEE (reference sequence). CDR3 length: 16 residues. Trimming cost V 4 bases and J 3 bases; bases outside gene matches: 7. The CDR3 coding sequence is TGTGCCAGCAGCCCAGGACTAGCGGGGGAAATCTACGAGCAGTACTTC. This encodes CASSPGLAGEIYEQYF.

In its sample, this clone was seen a few times. The V and J genes are TRBV5-5 and TRBJ2-7, with 9 nucleotides matching TRBD1. After removal of 4 bases from V and 2 bases from J, the junction contained 7 bases not matched to a gene. CDR1 SGHKS and CDR2 YYEKEE come from the germline V gene (reference sequence). This CDR3 comprises 15 residues. The CDR3 DNA is TGTGCCAGCAGCATAACCGGGACAGGGACCTACGAGCAGTACTTC. It codes for CASSITGTGTYEQYF.

There are a few counts of this clone. The J gene is TRBJ2-3, the V gene TRBV6-5; maybe TRBD1 (6 bases). This CDR3 has 11 residues. With 7 bases removed from V and 6 bases from J, the gap between germline ends came to 8 bases. The germline V gene has CDR1 MNHEY and CDR2 SVGAGI. The CDR3: CASIRGDTQYF. In DNA form, the CDR3 reads TGTGCCAGCATTAGGGGGGATACGCAGTATTTT.

The chain recombines TRBV28 with TRBJ2-2; possibly TRBD2 for D (6 bases). V was shortened by 2 bases and J by 7 bases, with 11 bases between the two germline ends. CDR3 length: 14 residues. CDR1 is MDHEN, CDR2 SYDVKM, per germline. DNA for the CDR3: TGTGCCAGCAGTTTACAAGGGAGGCACGGGGAGCTGTTTTTT. Its protein product is CASSLQGRHGELFF.

In its sample, this clone was seen once. V gene TRBV19 combines with J gene TRBJ1-6; D is perhaps TRBD1 (6 bases). Trimming took 1 base from V and 10 from J, leaving 11 bases between them. CDR3 length equals 14 residues. Germline V gene lookup returns CDR1 LNHDA and CDR2 SQIVND (reference sequence). The CDR3 here is CASSIGGRGSPLHF. The CDR3 nucleotides read TGTGCCAGTAGTATAGGAGGCAGGGGCTCACCCCTCCACTTT. Based on the CDR3 plus reference TRBV19 and TRBJ1-6, the full variable domain is DGGITQSPKYLFRKEGQNVTLSCEQNLNHDAMYWYRQDPGQGLRLIYYSQIVNDFQKGDIAEGYSVSREKKESFPLTVTSAQKNPTAFYLCASSIGGRGSPLHFGNGTRLTVT.

The CDR3 DNA follows: TGTGCCTGGGGGGACAGGGGATGGACTGAAGCTTTCTTT. Translation: CAWGDRGWTEAFF. This chain joins TRBV30 and TRBJ1-1; 10 bases are shared with TRBD1. The CDR3 is made up of 13 amino acids. CDR1 and CDR2 from the germline V gene are GTSNPN and SVGIG (reference sequence). V lost 5 bases and J lost 5; bases outside the gene matches: 5.

The chain combines TRBV28 with TRBJ1-1, with D maybe TRBD1 (6 bases). Germline V lookup: CDR1 MDHEN, CDR2 SYDVKM. CDR3 length: 12 amino acids. V was shortened by 10 bases and J by 3 bases, with 12 bases between the two germline ends. The CDR3 here is CATGQLYTEAFF. Written as DNA, the CDR3 is TGTGCCACTGGACAGTTATACACTGAAGCTTTCTTT.

The chain has TRBV13 and TRBJ2-1; D is unresolved. The CDR3 runs to 12 residues. The V gene lost 0 bases and the J gene lost 9 bases, with 6 bases spanning the gap. From germline, CDR1 is PRHDT and CDR2 FYEKMQ (reference sequence). CDR3 in DNA: TGTGCCAGCAGCTTAGGCCCTAGTGAGCAGTTCTTC. Protein product: CASSLGPSEQFF.

CDR3 DNA: TGTGCCTGGAGTGTATTGAGTGGGCCAACCGGGGCTGAAGCTTTCTTT. Its protein product is CAWSVLSGPTGAEAFF. The V gene is TRBV30, the J gene TRBJ1-1; D unresolved. Germline V lookup: CDR1 GTSNPN, CDR2 SVGIG (reference sequence). The CDR3 length is 16 residues. With 0 bases removed from V and 6 bases from J, the gap between germline ends came to 20 bases.

The V call is TRBV29-1, the J call TRBJ1-1; D possibly corresponds to TRBD1 (6 bases). Germline V CDR1 and CDR2: SQVTM, ANQGSEA. The ends were cut back, 6 bases at V and 2 bases at J, with 16 bases in the middle. The CDR3 consists of 14 residues. CDR3 DNA: TGCAGCGTGAGGACAAGTGGGGGCAACACTGAAGCTTTCTTT. It yields the protein CSVRTSGGNTEAFF.

This chain joins TRBV29-1 and TRBJ2-1; a weak D match, TRBD1 (5 bases). This CDR3 contains 14 residues. The V end lost 6 bases, the J end lost 4 bases, and 16 bases lay between the germline ends. Germline V gives CDR1 SQVTM, CDR2 ANQGSEA. CDR3 sequence (DNA): TGCAGCGTGAATACAGGCGTCCCATACAATGAGCAGTTCTTC. This encodes CSVNTGVPYNEQFF.

This chain joins TRBV5-6 and TRBJ1-1; D is undetermined. This CDR3 is built from 15 residues. The germline V gene has CDR1 SGHDT and CDR2 YYEEEE. V shed 0 bases and J shed 6 bases, with 15 bases lying between them. CDR3 DNA: TGTGCCAGCAGCTTGGTCGGTGTGGAGTTAGCTGAAGCTTTCTTT. Translating gives CASSLVGVELAEAFF.

The V gene is TRBV2, the J gene TRBJ1-2; the match to TRBD1 covers 8 bases. The CDR3 covers 12 residues. Per the germline V gene, CDR1 is SNHLY and CDR2 is FYNNEI. With V trimmed by 7 bases and J by 4 bases, 2 bases remained unmatched. CDR3 in amino acids: CASIGQGYGYTF. The CDR3 region has the DNA TGTGCCAGCATAGGACAGGGCTATGGCTACACCTTC. Full variable domain (missing parts from reference TRBV2 and TRBJ1-2): EPEVTQTPSHQVTQMGQEVILRCVPISNHLYFYWYRQILGQKVEFLVSFYNNEISEKSEIFDDQFSVERPDGSNFTLKIRSTKLEDSAMYFCASIGQGYGYTFGSGTRLTVV.

The sample holds a few counts of this clone. V and J are TRBV10-3 and TRBJ1-4, with TRBD1 matching 10 bases. The CDR3 sequence is 15 residues long. With 3 bases clipped from V and 8 bases from J, the junction kept 6 bases outside the gene matches. Germline loops: CDR1 ENHRY, CDR2 SYGVKD. The CDR3 loop is CAISERGTGEEKLFF. The CDR3 DNA is TGTGCCATCAGTGAAAGGGGGACAGGGGAAGAAAAACTGTTTTTT.

The chain is built from TRBV7-9 and TRBJ1-2, with 10 bases lining up with TRBD1. This CDR3 is built from 13 residues. CDR1 and CDR2 (germline): SEHNR, FQNEAQ (reference sequence). V trimming: 5 bases; J trimming: 6 bases; junction bases outside the gene matches: 3. In DNA form, the CDR3 reads TGTGCCAGCAGCCGGACAGGGGGGCATGGCTACACCTTC. Protein: CASSRTGGHGYTF.

This chain uses TRBV28 with TRBJ1-6, with TRBD1 matching over 7 bases. The V gene's germline CDR1 is MDHEN and CDR2 SYDVKM. This CDR3 is built from 14 residues. V gave up 2 bases and J gave up 7 bases; unmatched junction bases: 2. Written as DNA, the CDR3 is TGTGCCAGCAGTTTAATACAGGGGAATTCACCCCTCCACTTT. It specifies CASSLIQGNSPLHF.

The gene calls are TRBV9 and TRBJ1-3; D gene ambiguous. This CDR3 is built from 16 residues. CDR1 is SGDLS and CDR2 is YYNGEE in the germline V gene. Trimming shortened V by 5 bases and J by 4 bases, and 19 bases separated the two germline ends. The CDR3 nucleotides read TGTGCCAGCAGTTCCCCCGGAGGCCTAGGAGGAAACACCATATATTTT. Amino acid sequence: CASSSPGGLGGNTIYF.

V is TRBV11-3 and J is TRBJ2-5; TRBD2 aligns across 9 bases. V lost 1 base, J lost 4 bases, and 4 bases stayed unmatched. The CDR3 covers 15 residues. Per germline, CDR1 SGHNT and CDR2 YENEEA. CDR3: CASSLVASGAETQYF. The CDR3, as DNA: TGTGCCAGCAGCTTAGTTGCTAGCGGGGCAGAGACCCAGTACTTC.

This clone was counted a single time. This sequence joins TRBV7-3 and TRBJ2-1; D is unresolved. Germline assignment: CDR1 SGHTA and CDR2 FQGTGA. V lost 5 bases to trimming and J lost 0 bases, with 8 bases between them. The CDR3 is 14 amino acids. The CDR3 DNA follows: TGTGCCAGCAGCCCGACACCCTCCTACAATGAGCAGTTCTTC. The encoded protein is CASSPTPSYNEQFF. The full variable domain, rest sourced from reference TRBV7-3 and TRBJ2-1, is GAGVSQTPSNKVTEKGKYVELRCDPISGHTALYWYRQSLGQGPEFLIYFQGTGAADDSGLPNDRFFAVRPEGSVSTLKIQRTERGDSAVYLCASSPTPSYNEQFFGPGTRLTVL.

The gene calls are TRBV18 and TRBJ2-2; 9 bases fit TRBD1. CDR3 length: 17 amino acids. Germline CDR1 reads KGHSH; CDR2 reads LQKENI. The V segment lost 0 bases and the J segment 5 bases; nucleotides outside the gene matches: 7. The chain's CDR3 is CASSPPGQGRWTGELFF. The CDR3 coding sequence is TGTGCCAGCTCACCACCGGGACAGGGCAGGTGGACCGGGGAGCTGTTTTTT.

The rearrangement links TRBV28 to TRBJ1-5; the D gene is possibly TRBD1 (6 bases). V dropped 6 bases and J dropped 4 bases, with 13 bases sitting between them. The germline CDR1 and CDR2 sequences are MDHEN and SYDVKM. The CDR3 loop spans 14 amino acids. This CDR3 reads CASSLQGWNQPQHF. The CDR3, as DNA: TGTGCCAGCAGCCTACAGGGTTGGAATCAGCCCCAGCATTTT. The variable domain in full, completed from reference TRBV28 and TRBJ1-5, reads DVKVTQSSRYLVKRTGEKVFLECVQDMDHENMFWYRQDPGLGLRLIYFSYDVKMKEKGDIPEGYSVSREKKERFSLILESASTNQTSMYLCASSLQGWNQPQHFGDGTRLSIL.

This clone appeared a few times. This sequence joins TRBV12-3 or TRBV12-4 and TRBJ1-1; D uncertain. V was pared by 2 bases and J by 7 bases, with 5 bases between. This CDR3 has 11 amino acids. The CDR3 here is CASSLPREAFF. The CDR3 nucleotides read TGTGCCAGCAGTTTACCTCGTGAAGCTTTCTTT.

The CDR3 region is CASRSRGQNYGYTF. The CDR3 DNA reads TGTGCCAGTAGATCCAGGGGGCAGAACTATGGCTACACCTTC. The chain recombines TRBV19 with TRBJ1-2, with TRBD1 matching over 8 bases. The V gene's germline CDR1 is LNHDA and CDR2 SQIVND (reference sequence). The CDR3 is made up of 14 amino acids. V shed 6 bases and J 2 bases; nucleotides not matched to a gene: 5.